These 17 T cell receptor beta chains originate from one sample sequenced in a study of T cell repertoires and Cas9 in healthy adults. Here immunoSEQ multiplex PCR was the method, and the copy in TCRdb shows in-frame clones only, minus some. The sample holds about 22,000 clones, 75% to 95% seen once. The specimen was CD4+ effector T cells (CD127+, CD25-, CD137-, CD154-) from PBMCs; culture status not recorded. The source is a human donor in good health.

This chain joins TRBV11-2 and TRBJ2-1; 7 bases are a match to TRBD2. Germline V gene sequence: CDR1 SGHAT, CDR2 FQNNGV. The J segment lost 1 base and the V segment lost 8 bases, leaving 8 bases of the junction unmatched. CDR3 length: 15 residues. The CDR3 DNA follows: TGTGCCAGCTTCCGGGGGAGGGGATCCTACAATGAGCAGTTCTTC. Translation: CASFRGRGSYNEQFF.

This chain joins TRBV5-5 and TRBJ1-1; D is undetermined. Germline V gene lookup returns CDR1 SGHKS and CDR2 YYEKEE (reference sequence). With 4 bases removed from V and 2 bases from J, the gap between germline ends came to 12 bases. The CDR3 contains 14 residues. CDR3 coding DNA: TGTGCCAGCAGCCCATATATGCGAAACACTGAAGCTTTCTTT. Translation: CASSPYMRNTEAFF.

The rearrangement links TRBV7-9 to TRBJ2-3; 8 nucleotides line up with TRBD1. After removal of 4 bases from V and 3 bases from J, the junction contained 6 bases not matched to a gene. CDR3 size: 15 residues. CDR1 is SEHNR, CDR2 FQNEAQ, per germline (reference sequence). CDR3 sequence: CASSSRQGRTDTQYF. The CDR3 DNA is TGTGCCAGCAGCTCTAGACAGGGGAGGACAGATACGCAGTATTTT.

The genes are TRBV5-4 and TRBJ1-1, with 7 bases lining up with TRBD1. Per germline, CDR1 SGHNT and CDR2 YYREEE (reference sequence). V dropped 6 bases and J dropped 1; count of bases not matched to a gene: 9. The CDR3 runs 15 residues. For the CDR3, the DNA is TGTGCCAGCAACCCGCCGGGACAGCAGAACACTGAAGCTTTCTTT. Protein product: CASNPPGQQNTEAFF.

This clone was counted once. The J gene is TRBJ2-3, the V gene TRBV28; possible D gene TRBD1, 6 bases. Germline lookup yields CDR1 MDHEN and CDR2 SYDVKM. The V end lost 6 bases, the J end lost 1 base, and 8 bases lay between the germline ends. This CDR3 has 13 amino acids. CDR3 loop: CASSPGGTDTQYF. The CDR3 DNA reads as TGTGCCAGCAGCCCAGGGGGCACAGATACGCAGTATTTT.

The rearrangement joins TRBV5-1 to TRBJ2-5; maybe TRBD1 (5 bases). Trimming removed 6 bases from V and 5 bases from J, with 20 bases in between. Germline-derived CDR1 and CDR2 are SGHRS and YFSETQ. CDR3 size: 15 residues. The CDR3, as DNA: TGCGCCAGCACCCAACGCTTATCAGGGATCGAGACCCAGTACTTC. Amino acid sequence: CASTQRLSGIETQYF.

This clone was seen only once. J is TRBJ2-2 and V is TRBV29-1; D not certain. The CDR3 totals 13 residues. The V and J ends lost 2 bases and 6 bases respectively, with 10 bases between them. Germline V gene lookup returns CDR1 SQVTM and CDR2 ANQGSEA. The CDR3 nucleotides read TGCAGCGTTGAATCCTACACCCCCGGGGAGCTGTTTTTT. Protein product: CSVESYTPGELFF.

This clone occurred once. The chain joins TRBV2 to TRBJ2-5; 11 positions agree with TRBD1. The germline V gene has CDR1 SNHLY and CDR2 FYNNEI. J was trimmed by 4 bases and V by 5 bases; bases with no gene match: 9. This CDR3 region has 16 residues. The CDR3 here is CASSPTPGQGGETQYF. CDR3 DNA sequence: TGTGCCAGCAGTCCTACCCCGGGACAGGGGGGAGAGACCCAGTACTTC.

This chain uses TRBV9 with TRBJ2-2; 11 nucleotides agree with TRBD2. Germline V gene data show CDR1 as SGDLS and CDR2 as YYNGEE. The CDR3 length is 15 residues. With 4 bases clipped from V and 4 bases from J, the junction kept 3 bases outside the gene matches. Here the CDR3 reads CASSSSGRFTGELFF. In nucleotides, the CDR3 is TGTGCCAGCAGCTCTAGCGGGAGGTTCACCGGGGAGCTGTTTTTT.

This chain connects TRBV2 to TRBJ2-5; no clear D gene. The CDR3 consists of 16 residues. Germline V gene data show CDR1 as SNHLY and CDR2 as FYNNEI. Trimming pared 3 bases from V and 2 bases from J, leaving 16 bases between. CDR3 coding DNA: TGTGCCAGCAGTGATTATAGGCCGGGCGCTCAAGAGACCCAGTACTTC. It codes for CASSDYRPGAQETQYF.

The chain links TRBV29-1 to TRBJ2-7, with D unresolved. Trimming took off 0 bases at V and 2 bases at J, with 5 bases between the two ends. Looked up from germline, CDR1 is SQVTM and CDR2 is ANQGSEA. This CDR3 is 12 amino acids long. CDR3 sequence (DNA): TGCAGCGTTGAAGATAAGGCCTACGAGCAGTACTTC. Amino acids: CSVEDKAYEQYF.

The genes are TRBV7-9 and TRBJ1-5; D remains unclear. The CDR3 length is 13 residues. Germline CDR1 and CDR2: SEHNR and FQNEAQ (reference sequence). Trimming took off 5 bases at V and 4 bases at J, with 9 bases between the two ends. This CDR3 reads CASSPSGNQPQHF. CDR3 DNA sequence: TGTGCCAGCAGCCCCTCGGGGAATCAGCCCCAGCATTTT.

This chain uses TRBV6-5 with TRBJ1-2, with D tentatively TRBD1 (6 bases). Germline CDR1 reads MNHEY; CDR2 reads SVGAGI. Trimming removed 7 bases from V and 8 bases from J, with 11 bases in between. The CDR3 is 11 amino acids. The CDR3 loop is CASTQGSGYTF. For the CDR3, the DNA is TGTGCCAGCACCCAGGGGAGCGGCTACACCTTC.

The rearrangement uses TRBV28 and TRBJ1-4; D unresolved. The CDR3 loop spans 14 amino acids. CDR1 MDHEN and CDR2 SYDVKM come from the germline V gene. The V end was cut by 2 bases, the J end by 0 bases, with 4 bases between. Here the CDR3 reads CASSLGATNEKLFF. The CDR3 DNA reads as TGTGCCAGCAGTTTAGGGGCAACTAATGAAAAACTGTTTTTT.

Here the CDR3 DNA reads TGTGCCACCGAACGGGGCTCCGGATCTGGAAACACCATATATTTT. Its protein is CATERGSGSGNTIYF. The V and J genes are TRBV6-5 and TRBJ1-3, with D perhaps TRBD1 (5 bases). Germline CDR1 MNHEY, CDR2 SVGAGI. The length of the CDR3 is 15 residues. Deletions cut 10 bases from V and 1 base from J, with 17 bases between.

This chain joins TRBV9 and TRBJ1-2; TRBD1 matches 11 bases. The germline CDR1 and CDR2 sequences are SGDLS and YYNGEE. V lost 0 bases and J lost 7; bases outside the gene matches: 14. This CDR3 is built from 18 residues. The CDR3 loop is CASSVDPYSGQGAGGYTF. CDR3 coding DNA: TGTGCCAGCAGCGTAGACCCCTACTCCGGACAGGGGGCGGGTGGCTACACCTTC.

The chain carries TRBV19 and TRBJ2-6, with D uncertain. In germline, CDR1 is LNHDA, CDR2 SQIVND (reference sequence). This CDR3 contains 13 residues. V gave up 7 bases and J gave up 0 bases, with 4 bases separating them. CDR3: CASTVSGANVLTF. CDR3 DNA sequence: TGTGCCAGTACGGTCTCTGGGGCCAACGTCCTGACTTTC. The full variable domain, with the rest looked up from reference TRBV19 and TRBJ2-6, is DGGITQSPKYLFRKEGQNVTLSCEQNLNHDAMYWYRQDPGQGLRLIYYSQIVNDFQKGDIAEGYSVSREKKESFPLTVTSAQKNPTAFYLCASTVSGANVLTFGAGSRLTVL.